This TCR beta chain was found in a study of cytomegalovirus exposure and HLA in healthy donors. PCR primers comprised 60 Vbeta and 13 Jbeta primers. Profiling relied on immunoSEQ multiplex PCR, and the TCRdb table lists in-frame clones only, not all of them. In the table there are roughly 110,000 clones, 60% to 85% of which are singletons. Germline assignment: CDR1 SGHDT and CDR2 YYEEEE. The CDR3 is 13 amino acids. The V end lost 2 bases, the J end lost 4 bases, and 10 bases lay between the germline ends. The V call is TRBV5-6, the J call TRBJ2-7, with D tentatively TRBD2 (6 bases). This TCR was recovered from a female donor in good health and CMV-seronegative. Material: PBMCs. In DNA form, the CDR3 reads TGTGCCAGCAGCTTAGAGGAGGGGTACGAGCAGTACTTC. Translation gives CASSLEEGYEQYF.